This entry lists 8 T cell receptor beta chains sequenced from one sample in a study of blood T cell repertoires in COVID-19. Profiling relied on immunoSEQ multiplex PCR, and the TCRdb table lists in-frame clones only, not all of them. The table includes hundreds of thousands of clones, approximately 84% detected once. The sequenced sample was peripheral blood. These receptor sequences come from a woman older than 75 with acute or convalescent COVID-19.

The chain joins TRBV19 to TRBJ1-1; 11 nucleotides agree with TRBD1. Germline V lookup: CDR1 LNHDA, CDR2 SQIVND (reference sequence). V was pared by 0 bases and J by 8 bases, with 2 bases of the junction left unmatched. This CDR3 contains 14 residues. The CDR3 protein is CASSIEGQGEEAFF. The CDR3 nucleotides are TGTGCCAGTAGTATAGAGGGACAGGGGGAAGAAGCTTTCTTT.

Here the CDR3 reads CASSEGDRYNEQFF. CDR3 coding DNA: TGCGCCAGCAGCGAGGGGGATAGGTACAATGAGCAGTTCTTC. The V gene is TRBV5-1, the J gene TRBJ2-1, with TRBD1 as a possible D gene (6 bases). The CDR3 totals 14 residues. Trimming took off 4 bases at V and 4 bases at J, with 12 bases between the two ends. In germline, CDR1 is SGHRS, CDR2 YFSETQ.

This clone was counted a single time. A much larger clone lies one base from this, so it may be a read error. The chain employs TRBV5-6 and TRBJ1-2, with TRBD1 as a possible D gene (5 bases). This CDR3 has 13 residues. Germline V gives CDR1 SGHDT, CDR2 YYEEEE. Trimming removed 3 bases from V and 0 bases from J, with 6 bases in between. The CDR3: CASSSTANYGYTF. CDR3 nucleotides: TGTGCCAGCAGCTCGACAGCTAACTATGGCTACACCTTC.

The chain links TRBV7-3 to TRBJ2-2; the match to TRBD1 covers 9 bases. The V and J ends lost 2 bases and 7 bases, in that order; junction bases with no gene match: 8. Germline V gives CDR1 SGHTA, CDR2 FQGTGA. The CDR3 covers 16 residues. The CDR3 DNA reads as TGTGCCAGCAGCTTACACAGGGGGCAAGGTGGCGGGGAGCTGTTTTTT. Translation gives CASSLHRGQGGGELFF. The full variable domain, completed using reference TRBV7-3 and TRBJ2-2, is GAGVSQTPSNKVTEKGKYVELRCDPISGHTALYWYRQSLGQGPEFLIYFQGTGAADDSGLPNDRFFAVRPEGSVSTLKIQRTERGDSAVYLCASSLHRGQGGGELFFGEGSRLTVL.

The chain links TRBV7-3 to TRBJ1-5; tentatively, D is TRBD1 (5 bases). The CDR3 runs 13 residues. V lost 2 bases, J lost 4 bases, and 6 bases lay in between. Germline V gene sequence: CDR1 SGHTA, CDR2 FQGTGA. CDR3 residues: CASSLDRNQPQHF. The CDR3, as DNA: TGTGCCAGCAGCTTAGACAGAAATCAGCCCCAGCATTTT.

This clone was seen a handful of times. The chain uses TRBV7-9 and TRBJ1-3; 9 nucleotides match TRBD1. Trimming removed 8 bases from V and 4 bases from J; junction bases left unmatched: 9. The CDR3 covers 15 residues. Germline lookup yields CDR1 SEHNR and CDR2 FQNEAQ (reference sequence). The CDR3 nucleotides read TGTGCCAGCGGGCCGGACAGGGGTTCAGGAAACACCATATATTTT. This gives the protein CASGPDRGSGNTIYF.

This sequence joins TRBV3-1 (or the pseudogene TRBV3-2) and TRBJ2-7; perhaps TRBD2 as D (5 bases). The CDR3 is made up of 15 amino acids. The germline V and J ends were trimmed by 6 bases and 7 bases, with 22 bases remaining between them. Germline CDR1 is LGHDT and CDR2 is YNNKEL (reference sequence). CDR3 DNA sequence: TGTGCCAGCAGTCCCCCCTTAGGCTCACGAGGGGAGCAGTACTTC. Translating it yields CASSPPLGSRGEQYF.

The gene calls are TRBV10-1 and TRBJ1-4; a possible D gene is TRBD1 (5 bases). The CDR3 runs 15 residues. With 10 bases removed from V and 8 bases from J, the gap between germline ends came to 23 bases. Germline V gene lookup returns CDR1 WNHNN and CDR2 SYGVQD (reference sequence). In DNA, the CDR3 is TGCGCCACACCCGCAGAGACAGTTATAAGGGAAAAACTGTTTTTT. Its translation is CATPAETVIREKLFF.